This TCR beta chain is from a study of blood T cell repertoires in COVID-19. Whole-study context: COVID-19 samples from acute and convalescent phases originated in the United States, Italy and Spain. Nucleic acid was either cDNA or gDNA, and it came from T cells, B-cell-depleted T cells, or PBMCs.

Using immunoSEQ multiplex PCR, the repertoire was profiled, and TCRdb retains in-frame clones only, with some absent. The table lists approximately 46,000 clones, 80% to 85% of them singletons. Germline CDR1 LNHNV, CDR2 YYDKDF (reference sequence). The J segment lost 3 bases and the V segment lost 3 bases, leaving 26 bases of the junction unmatched. The CDR3 consists of 21 residues. Sequencing used peripheral blood. The source is a woman aged 80 or older with COVID-19, enrolled during active disease. This chain links TRBV15 with TRBJ2-7, with 7 bases fitting TRBD2. CDR3 coding DNA: TGTGCCACCAGCAGGGCCGGCCCCCCCCCGGGCGGGGGACTACTGCTCTACGAGCAGTACTTC. It yields the protein CATSRAGPPPGGGLLLYEQYF.